This TCR beta chain was profiled in a study of blood T cells in healthy people across ages. Study-wide results and limits: The donors' CMV status was not determined, possibly confounding changes in expanded clonotypes. More naive CD4+ cells and higher diversity marked long-lived donors relative to aged donors.

As for this clonotype: Its antigen remains unknown.

Then a second PCR, running roughly 7 to 12 cycles, was carried out with a sample-barcoded 5' primer and a J-beta primer mix. Using its own MiXCR run on the 5' RACE reads, TCRdb lists one record per CDR3 protein. The sample has about 1,000,000 distinct CDR3 sequences, under 45% seen once. V lost 5 bases and J lost 6, with 11 bases in between. Germline values: CDR1 MNHEY, CDR2 SMNVEV (reference sequence). CDR3 length: 12 residues. No fewer than 5 micrograms of total RNA were isolated from every sample. The clonotype comes from a woman between 55 and 75 years old in good health. This rearrangement joins TRBV27 to TRBJ2-7; D is uncertain. The sequencing sample was made of blood. The CDR3: CASSGKVGEQYF. CDR3 nucleotides: TGTGCCAGCAGTGGAAAGGTCGGCGAGCAGTACTTC.